This TCR beta chain was sequenced during a study of T cell changes during pregnancy in multiple sclerosis (dated by TCRdb to between 2017 and 2020). About the investigation overall: The study looked at changes in the T cell repertoire across pregnancy in women with multiple sclerosis.

The library relied on the immunoSEQ multiplex PCR assay. Here the immuneACCESS table is served through TCRdb, limited to in-frame sequences with V and J called. Missing clones are a known gap in these copies; in checked studies unresolved V genes cover under half, and the rest lacks a known reason. In this sample the table shows about 33,000 clones, about 88% of which occur a single time. The ten largest clones take up 0.44% of the sample. The germline V gene encodes CDR1 GTSNPN and CDR2 SVGIG (reference sequence). The CDR3 runs 15 amino acids, cysteine and phenylalanine included. Just the 45-base CDR3 DNA is kept, in frame starting at base 1. V and J are trimmed by 6 bases and 4 bases, and the gene matches miss 8 bases of the junction. A word on this clone: Its recognized antigen is unknown. The record has no base qualities; no much larger clone is one base away.

The V gene is TRBV30 and the J gene is TRBJ2-2, and TRBD1 aligns with 10 junction nucleotides. The sequencing here drew on CD4+ T cells from peripheral blood mononuclear cells, taken in the second trimester of pregnancy. The sequence was collected from a female donor in good health, enrolled as a control in a pregnancy study. The CDR3 sequence is CACPSRDRGTGELFF. The base sequence is TGTGCCTGTCCTTCGCGGGACAGGGGCACCGGGGAGCTGTTTTTT.